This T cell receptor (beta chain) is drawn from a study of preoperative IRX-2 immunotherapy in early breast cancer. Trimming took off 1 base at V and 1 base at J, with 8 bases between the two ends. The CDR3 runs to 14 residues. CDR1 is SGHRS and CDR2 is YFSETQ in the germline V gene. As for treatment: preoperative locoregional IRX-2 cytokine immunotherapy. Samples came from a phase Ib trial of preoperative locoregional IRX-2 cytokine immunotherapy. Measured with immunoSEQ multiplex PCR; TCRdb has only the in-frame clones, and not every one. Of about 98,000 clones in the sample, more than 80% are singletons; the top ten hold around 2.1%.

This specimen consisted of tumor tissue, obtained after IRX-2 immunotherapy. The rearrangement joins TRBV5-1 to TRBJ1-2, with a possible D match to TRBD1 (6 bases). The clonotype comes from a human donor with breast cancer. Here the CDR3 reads CASSLTGSNYGYTF. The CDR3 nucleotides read TGCGCCAGCAGCTTGACAGGGAGTAACTATGGCTACACCTTC.